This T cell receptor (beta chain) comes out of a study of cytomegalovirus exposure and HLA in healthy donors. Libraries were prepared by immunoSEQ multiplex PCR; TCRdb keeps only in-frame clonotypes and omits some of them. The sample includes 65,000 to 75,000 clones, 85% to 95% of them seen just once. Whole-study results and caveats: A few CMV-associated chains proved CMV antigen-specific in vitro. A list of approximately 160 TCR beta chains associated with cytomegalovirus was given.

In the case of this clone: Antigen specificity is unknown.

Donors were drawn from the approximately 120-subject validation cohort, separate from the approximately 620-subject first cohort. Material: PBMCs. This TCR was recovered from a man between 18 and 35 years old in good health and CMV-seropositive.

The CDR3 sequence is CASSGGQGNTEAFF. The DNA of the CDR3 is TGCGCCAGCAGCGGGGGACAGGGGAACACTGAAGCTTTCTTT. This chain links TRBV5-1 with TRBJ1-1; 9 bases are a match to TRBD1. Germline loops: CDR1 SGHRS, CDR2 YFSETQ. V lost 4 bases and J lost 1; bases outside the gene matches: 2. The CDR3 totals 14 residues.